Listed here is a single T cell receptor beta chain. Germline lookup yields CDR1 GTSNPN and CDR2 SVGIG (reference sequence). Trimming took 7 bases from V and 2 from J, leaving 14 bases between them. The CDR3 has 13 amino acids. This entry is derived from a study of T cell responses to AZD1222 COVID-19 vaccine. Sequencing used immunoSEQ multiplex PCR; TCRdb keeps in-frame clones, though not all of them. This table holds about 140,000 clones, roughly 91% found once. The input for sequencing was peripheral blood, taken 28 days after the second AZD1222 dose. This TCR came from an adult who received the AZD1222 COVID-19 vaccine. This chain connects TRBV30 to TRBJ1-1; D possibly corresponds to TRBD1 (6 bases). CDR3 coding DNA: TGTGCCTCATTCCAGGGGCGCAACACTGAAGCTTTCTTT. Amino acids: CASFQGRNTEAFF.